This TCR beta chain was recorded in a study of blood T cell repertoires in COVID-19. The overall study: Specimens from acute and convalescent COVID-19 originated in the United States, Italy and Spain.

In Seattle, patients joined the study during active infection and were tracked longitudinally. Per the authors' pipeline: Reference gene primer amplification yielded estimated nucleated cell counts. This table comes from immunoSEQ multiplex PCR, and its TCRdb copy is limited to in-frame clones, with some not included. V, J and clone size derive from that table, while D and trimming were established from the DNA sequence. The sample holds a few hundred thousand clones, about four fifths seen once. This CDR3 is 17 amino acids long. After removal of 5 bases from V and 1 base from J, the junction contained 4 bases not matched to a gene. Looked up from germline, CDR1 is KGHSH and CDR2 is LQKENI.

This receptor was obtained from a person aged 70 to 79 with COVID-19, enrolled during active disease. The gene calls are TRBV18 and TRBJ2-1; TRBD2 agrees at 14 bases. Material: peripheral blood. This chain's CDR3 is CASSRLAGGGSYNEQFF. CDR3 bases: TGTGCCAGCTCAAGACTAGCGGGAGGGGGATCCTACAATGAGCAGTTCTTC.